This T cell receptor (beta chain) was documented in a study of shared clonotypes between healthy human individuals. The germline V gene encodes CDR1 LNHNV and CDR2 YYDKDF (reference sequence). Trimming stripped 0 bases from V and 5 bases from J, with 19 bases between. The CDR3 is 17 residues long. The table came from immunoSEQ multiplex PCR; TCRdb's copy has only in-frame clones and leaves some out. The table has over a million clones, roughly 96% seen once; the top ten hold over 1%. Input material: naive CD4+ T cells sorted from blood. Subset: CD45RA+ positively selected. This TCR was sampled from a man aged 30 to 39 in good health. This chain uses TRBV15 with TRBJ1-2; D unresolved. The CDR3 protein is CATSRDPKFRGGYGYTF. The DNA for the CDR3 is TGTGCCACCAGCAGAGATCCCAAATTTCGAGGTGGATATGGCTACACCTTC.